The rows below give T cell receptor beta chains drawn from one sample of a study of CD8 T cells in Susac syndrome. TCRdb reprocessed the immunoSEQ multiplex PCR reads with MiXCR, giving one entry per CDR3 protein. The sample yields about 300,000 distinct CDR3 sequences, approximately 90% seen once. The sample consisted of CD8+ T cells from PBMCs. The receptors were sampled from a human donor with multiple sclerosis. Each CDR3 is given with its conserved first and last residue. The D gene is left open where the match is weak. Expanded clones get a size class; other rows say once, few or many, or leave the size out.

j_call d_call cdr3_length v_call clone_size cdr3_nt cdr3_aa
TRBJ2-2 - 14 TRBV4-3 few TGCGCCAGCAGCCAAGGGGCTATCACCGGGGAGCTGTTTTTT CASSQGAITGELFF
TRBJ1-1 - 15 TRBV6-2/TRBV6-3 - TGTGCCAGCAGTTACGGCTGGGCAGCGGGCACTGAAGCTTTCTTT CASSYGWAAGTEAFF
TRBJ2-7 TRBD1 14 TRBV29-1 - TGCAGCGTTTCCACAGGGGCGGAACCCTACGAGCAGTACTTC CSVSTGAEPYEQYF
TRBJ2-7 TRBD2 16 TRBV20-1 once TGCAGTGCTAGGACTAGCGGGAGAGTGTTCTCCTACGAGCAGTACTTC CSARTSGRVFSYEQYF
TRBJ2-5 TRBD1 14 TRBV5-4 - TGTGCCAGCAGCTGGGACAGGGGCCAAGAGACCCAGTACTTC CASSWDRGQETQYF
TRBJ2-1 - 14 TRBV2 - TGTGCCACGGACCGGGACTTCTCCTACAATGAGCAGTTCTTC CATDRDFSYNEQFF
TRBJ2-7 - 15 TRBV2 - TGTGCCAGCAGTGAAGTTGGAGGGGGTACCCAGGGGCAGTACTTC CASSEVGGGTQGQYF
TRBJ2-7 - 15 TRBV15 - TGTGCCACCAGCGGCACCCGGACACTCTCCTACGAGCAGTACTTC CATSGTRTLSYEQYF
TRBJ2-1 TRBD2 16 TRBV4-2 - TGTGCCAGCAGCCAAGCGGGGGAGGGACTAGACAATGAGCAGTTCTTC CASSQAGEGLDNEQFF
TRBJ2-7 TRBD1 14 TRBV27 - TGTGCCAGCAATGCCGGGACAGCCTCCTACGAGCAGTACTTC CASNAGTASYEQYF
TRBJ1-1 - 14 TRBV28 - TGTGCCAGCAGTTTCCTTCCGATCGGGACTGAAGCTTTCTTT CASSFLPIGTEAFF
TRBJ2-4 TRBD2 16 TRBV6-1 - TGTGCCAGCAGTGAACCCTTCCGGGGGGTCAAAAACATTCAGTACTTC CASSEPFRGVKNIQYF
TRBJ1-5 - 13 TRBV7-3 - TGTGCCAGCAGCCCTACAAAGGAAGGTCCCCAGCATTTT CASSPTKEGPQHF
TRBJ2-3 - 17 TRBV14 - TGTGCCAGCAGCCAAGATGTCGCGGGGCTAGGAATAGATACGCAGTATTTT CASSQDVAGLGIDTQYF
TRBJ2-7 - 13 TRBV11-2 - TGTGCCAGCCCGAATGGACAGTTCCGCGAGCAGTACTTC CASPNGQFREQYF
TRBJ2-1 TRBD2 15 TRBV5-5 - TGTGCCAGCAGCGTTGGACTAGCGGGAACCAATGAGCAGTTCTTC CASSVGLAGTNEQFF
TRBJ2-3 - 16 TRBV3-1 - TGTGCCAGCAGCCAAGTTAGCAGGACCGGCACAGATACGCAGTATTTT CASSQVSRTGTDTQYF
TRBJ2-2 TRBD1 17 TRBV7-9 - TGTGCCAGCAGCTCATCATCCGGGACAGGGGTCACCGGGGAGCTGTTTTTT CASSSSSGTGVTGELFF
TRBJ1-1 - 12 TRBV29-1 - TGCAGCGTTGCCGCAGTGAACACTGAAGCTTTCTTT CSVAAVNTEAFF
TRBJ2-7 TRBD1 17 TRBV7-9 - TGTGCCAGCAGCCAAGGGACAGGGCATATCAGGTCCTACGAGCAGTACTTC CASSQGTGHIRSYEQYF
TRBJ2-2 - 12 TRBV7-9 - TGTGCCAGCACGGGGGCCGCTCGCGGGCTGTTTTTT CASTGAARGLFF
TRBJ2-2 TRBD2 15 TRBV27 - TGTGCCAGCACCCCAATGGGGAGGGACACCGGGGAGCTGTTTTTT CASTPMGRDTGELFF
TRBJ2-2 TRBD1 15 TRBV28 few TGTGCCAGCAGTTCGGGACAGGGTTACACCGGGGAGCTGTTTTTT CASSSGQGYTGELFF
TRBJ2-7 - 14 TRBV6-2/TRBV6-3 few TGTGCCAGCAGTTCGTCCGGGGTTTCCTACGAGCAGTACTTC CASSSSGVSYEQYF
TRBJ2-1 TRBD2 15 TRBV20-1 - TGCAGTGCTAGAAGGGCCAGCGGGGGGAGGAATGAGCAGTTCTTC CSARRASGGRNEQFF
TRBJ1-1 - 12 TRBV6-6 - TGTGCCAGCAGGTCGAGGTTGGGTGAAGCTTTCTTT CASRSRLGEAFF
TRBJ2-7 - 17 TRBV7-9 once TGTGCCAGCAGCTTGGGACGACAGGGCGGGGGCTCCTACGAGCAGTACTTC CASSLGRQGGGSYEQYF
TRBJ2-1 - 15 TRBV10-2 - TGCGCCAGCAGAGTAGCGGAATTCTCCTACAATGAGCAGTTCTTC CASRVAEFSYNEQFF
TRBJ2-7 TRBD2 19 TRBV7-2 - TGTGCCAGCAGCGCCGACCCGGGACTAGCGGGAGCTAAGGCCTACGAGCAGTACTTC CASSADPGLAGAKAYEQYF
TRBJ2-3 TRBD2 17 TRBV27 - TGTGCCAGCAGTTTCGCTAGCGGGAGGGTTGGCACAGATACGCAGTATTTT CASSFASGRVGTDTQYF
TRBJ2-1 - 14 TRBV9 - TGTGCCAGCAGCGCCCCCCGGGGGAGAAATGAGCAGTTCTTC CASSAPRGRNEQFF
TRBJ1-2 - 12 TRBV20-1 - TGCAGTGCTAAGAGGTCGATGCCTGGCTACACCTTC CSAKRSMPGYTF
TRBJ2-7 - 12 TRBV24-1 - TGTGCCACCAGTGATTTAGGGCGGGAGCAGTACTTC CATSDLGREQYF
TRBJ2-1 - 12 TRBV6-1 - TGTGCCAGCAGGATTATCCCTAATGAGCAGTTCTTC CASRIIPNEQFF
TRBJ2-3 - 16 TRBV10-3 - TGTGCCATCAGTGAGTCTAGGCAGCGGACCACAGATACGCAGTATTTT CAISESRQRTTDTQYF
TRBJ2-7 - 14 TRBV27 once TGTGCCAGCAGTCAATCCGTAGGGGGCTACGAGCAGTACTTC CASSQSVGGYEQYF
TRBJ2-3 - 16 TRBV27 - TGTGCCAGCAGCACTTACCGGGACGCCCACACAGATACGCAGTATTTT CASSTYRDAHTDTQYF
TRBJ1-5 TRBD1 15 TRBV2 - TGTGCCAGCAACTCCCCGGGACAGGGCAATCAGCCCCAGCATTTT CASNSPGQGNQPQHF
TRBJ2-3 - 15 TRBV20-1 few TGCAGTGCCAGGGGTCAAGGTTCTAGCACAGATACGCAGTATTTT CSARGQGSSTDTQYF
TRBJ2-2 - 14 TRBV30 - TGTGCCTGGAGTGCAGGGGCTCTCTCCGGGGAGCTGTTTTTT CAWSAGALSGELFF
TRBJ2-5 TRBD1 15 TRBV4-1 - TGCGCCAGCAGCCAAGGACAGGGGGCGGGAGAGACCCAGTACTTC CASSQGQGAGETQYF
TRBJ2-7 - 15 TRBV29-1 - TGCAGCGCTGCAACACAGGACAGAACGACCTACGAGCAGTACTTC CSAATQDRTTYEQYF
TRBJ1-5 - 15 TRBV28 - TGTGCCAGCAGACGCCGGCAGGGGCCAAATCAGCCCCAGCATTTT CASRRRQGPNQPQHF
TRBJ2-7 TRBD2 16 TRBV7-2 - TGTGCCAGCAGCTTAGGGACTAGCGGGAGTCTCTACGAGCAGTACTTC CASSLGTSGSLYEQYF
TRBJ2-2 TRBD1 15 TRBV14 - TGTGCCAGCAGCCGGCCCGGGACAGGGGCCGTGGAGCTGTTTTTT CASSRPGTGAVELFF
TRBJ2-5 TRBD1 15 TRBV6-5 - TGTGCCAGCAGAAGAAAAGGGACAGACCAAGAGACCCAGTACTTC CASRRKGTDQETQYF
TRBJ2-2 - 12 TRBV7-7 few TGTGCTAGCAGCCCCATCCCCGGGGAGCTGTTTTTT CASSPIPGELFF
TRBJ1-1 - 15 TRBV25-1 - TGTGCCAGCAGTGGCAGGGACACCCTTAACACTGAAGCTTTCTTT CASSGRDTLNTEAFF
TRBJ1-1 - 17 TRBV30 - TGTGCCTGGAGTGTAGGGGCAGGGCGATTCTGGAGGACTGAAGCTTTCTTT CAWSVGAGRFWRTEAFF
TRBJ1-1 - 12 TRBV7-9 - TGTGCCAGCAGCTTGGACACCCTCGAAGCTTTCTTT CASSLDTLEAFF
TRBJ2-3 - 15 TRBV9 - TGTGCCAGCAGCGTCGCAGGAACCCTCACAGATACGCAGTATTTT CASSVAGTLTDTQYF
TRBJ2-3 TRBD2 15 TRBV4-1 - TGCGCCAGCAGCCAAGATTGGCTAGCGGGAAATACGCAGTATTTT CASSQDWLAGNTQYF
TRBJ2-2 - 14 TRBV7-9 - TGTGCCAGCAGCTTAGAGGAGGCTGCCGGGGAGCTGTTTTTT CASSLEEAAGELFF
TRBJ2-1 TRBD2 13 TRBV6-5 - TGTGCCAGCAGTTGGACTAGCGGGGGGGCAACGTTCTTC CASSWTSGGATFF
TRBJ2-1 - 18 TRBV7-3 - TGTGCCAGCAGCTTAAACCCCTTTTCGGAGAGCTCCTACAATGAGCAGTTCTTC CASSLNPFSESSYNEQFF
TRBJ2-3 TRBD2 17 TRBV30 - TGTGCCTGGAGTGCCGGGACTAGCGGGGGAAGGACAGATACGCAGTATTTT CAWSAGTSGGRTDTQYF
TRBJ2-1 TRBD2 14 TRBV27 - TGTGCCAGCAGTTTTAGTAGCGGGGGAGACGAGCAGTTCTTC CASSFSSGGDEQFF
TRBJ2-4 TRBD2 17 TRBV7-8 once TGTGCCAGCAGCTTAAGGGTCCGCGGGGGAGATGGAGACATTCAGTACTTC CASSLRVRGGDGDIQYF